The 30 T cell receptor beta chains in this list originate from one sample, sequenced in a study of identical twins. TCRdb analysed the 5' RACE reads with MiXCR anew, one entry per CDR3 protein. Of fewer than 250,000 distinct CDR3 sequences in the sample, 6.5% to 8.5% were seen once. These records were also assigned to another study, of yellow fever vaccine responses in identical twins.

The sequenced material came from memory (CD45RO+) T cells sorted from blood. Receptors originate from a young woman in good health.

A few counts support this clonotype. The chain combines TRBV10-3 with TRBJ1-1, with D perhaps matching TRBD1 (6 bases). Germline V lookup: CDR1 ENHRY, CDR2 SYGVKD. V dropped 2 bases and J dropped 4 bases, with 17 bases sitting between them. The CDR3 runs 16 residues. CDR3 loop: CAISEPDSKGSTEAFF. CDR3 nucleotide sequence: TGTGCCATCAGTGAGCCGGACAGTAAAGGAAGCACTGAAGCTTTCTTT.

Many counts were recorded for this clonotype. The J gene is TRBJ1-5, the V gene TRBV6-2 or TRBV6-3; D call uncertain. There are 14 residues in the CDR3. V gave up 7 bases and J gave up 0 bases, with 10 bases separating them. Germline values: CDR1 MNHEY, CDR2 SVGEGT. The CDR3 is CASKWSNSNQPQHF. The CDR3 DNA reads as TGTGCCAGCAAATGGAGTAATAGCAATCAGCCCCAGCATTTT.

This clonotype appeared many times. V usage is TRBV4-2 and J usage is TRBJ2-5; 9 nucleotides match TRBD2. The CDR3 is made up of 16 amino acids. The germline gives CDR1 LGHNA, CDR2 YNFKEQ. Unmatched junction bases numbered 6, after V lost 0 bases and J lost 4 bases. CDR3 sequence (DNA): TGTGCCAGCAGCCAAGAGGGCGGGGGGGCCCGAGAGACCCAGTACTTC. Protein sequence: CASSQEGGGARETQYF.

This clonotype occurred a few times. The chain links TRBV6-1 to TRBJ2-1; 8 bases map to TRBD2. With V trimmed by 10 bases and J by 5 bases, 13 bases remained unmatched. Germline CDR1 and CDR2: MNHNS and SASEGT. This CDR3 is 15 amino acids long. CDR3 in amino acids: CAIPLYGGGNNEQFF. The CDR3 bases are TGTGCCATCCCCCTATACGGCGGGGGGAACAATGAGCAGTTCTTC.

The sample holds a few counts of this clonotype. The chain recombines TRBV7-2 with TRBJ1-1; D gene unclear. V lost 1 base, J lost 4 bases, and 10 bases lay in between. Germline CDR1 reads SGHTA; CDR2 reads FQGNSA. The CDR3 has 14 residues. Written as DNA, the CDR3 is TGTGCCAGCAGCTTAGGGGGAGGTGGCACTGAAGCTTTCTTT. It yields the protein CASSLGGGGTEAFF.

This chain connects TRBV20-1 to TRBJ2-7; D is perhaps TRBD2 (5 bases). The CDR3 is made up of 15 amino acids. The V gene's germline CDR1 is DFQATT and CDR2 SNEGSKA (reference sequence). The V gene lost 0 bases and the J gene lost 3 bases, with 15 bases spanning the gap. CDR3 sequence: CSARDLRVSDYEQYF. The CDR3 nucleotides are TGCAGTGCTAGAGATTTGAGGGTATCAGACTACGAGCAGTACTTC.

This chain connects TRBV7-8 to TRBJ2-2; 9 nucleotides line up with TRBD1. The CDR3 length is 15 residues. Trimming removed 5 bases from V and 4 bases from J; junction bases left unmatched: 5. Germline-derived CDR1 and CDR2 are SGHVS and FQNEAQ. The CDR3 sequence is CASSRDRAGTGELFF. DNA of the CDR3: TGTGCCAGCAGCAGGGACAGGGCTGGCACCGGGGAGCTGTTTTTT.

The chain joins TRBV28 to TRBJ1-4, with 8 bases matching TRBD1. Germline loops: CDR1 MDHEN, CDR2 SYDVKM. The CDR3 spans 14 residues. Losses at the gene ends were 5 bases for V and 6 bases for J; bases not matched to a gene: 5. CDR3 protein: CASSVDREDEKLFF. The CDR3 coding sequence is TGTGCCAGCAGTGTGGACAGGGAGGATGAAAAACTGTTTTTT.

In this sample, this clonotype turned up many times. V usage is TRBV12-3 or TRBV12-4 and J usage is TRBJ2-5; no definite D call. CDR3 length equals 13 residues. Trimming pared 1 base from V and 5 bases from J, leaving 8 bases between. CDR3 in DNA: TGTGCCAGCAGTTTAGTGAGATCTGAGACCCAGTACTTC. Translation gives CASSLVRSETQYF.

This clonotype was counted only a few times. The chain uses TRBV2 and TRBJ1-1, with D possibly matching TRBD1 (5 bases). Trimming shortened V by 5 bases and J by 1 base, and 11 bases separated the two germline ends. Germline CDR1 reads SNHLY; CDR2 reads FYNNEI. The CDR3 has 14 amino acids. CDR3 protein: CASSSGTENTEAFF. The CDR3 DNA sequence: TGTGCCAGCAGTTCCGGGACGGAGAACACTGAAGCTTTCTTT.

This clonotype was seen more than once but under ten times. The chain couples TRBV5-1 to TRBJ1-6; D perhaps matches TRBD1 (5 bases). V lost 0 bases and J lost 9, with 16 bases in between. CDR3 size: 16 residues. CDR1 is SGHRS, CDR2 YFSETQ, per germline. The CDR3 region has the DNA TGCGCCAGCAGCTTGGGGCAGGGAGGAGGAGGTTCACCCCTCCACTTT. This translates into CASSLGQGGGGSPLHF.

In this sample, this clonotype turned up many times. The rearrangement links TRBV20-1 to TRBJ2-3; 15 nucleotides line up with TRBD2. Germline CDR1 and CDR2: DFQATT and SNEGSKA (reference sequence). The trim removed 3 bases at V and 6 bases at J, leaving 7 bases unmatched. The CDR3 extends over 16 amino acids. The CDR3 DNA reads as TGCAGTGCTAGTACCGGGACTAGCGGGGGGATGGATACGCAGTATTTT. As protein: CSASTGTSGGMDTQYF.

This clonotype has just a few counts. The chain employs TRBV11-3 and TRBJ2-1; D uncertain. The CDR3 is 13 residues long. V lost 4 bases, J lost 9 bases, and 13 bases lay in between. Germline lookup yields CDR1 SGHNT and CDR2 YENEEA. This CDR3 reads CASSSQVDAEQFF. The CDR3 DNA sequence: TGTGCCAGCAGCTCCCAGGTAGATGCTGAGCAGTTCTTC.

Only a few counts were recorded for this clonotype. The rearrangement uses TRBV24-1 and TRBJ2-2; 7 bases are shared with TRBD1. After removal of 1 base from V and 1 base from J, the junction contained 2 bases not matched to a gene. Germline loops: CDR1 KGHDR, CDR2 SFDVKD. This CDR3 comprises 16 residues. The CDR3 loop reads CATSDFQGVNTGELFF. The CDR3, as DNA: TGTGCCACCAGTGATTTCCAGGGGGTGAACACCGGGGAGCTGTTTTTT.

In its sample, this clonotype was seen many times. The chain recombines TRBV3-1 with TRBJ2-1; D is undetermined. V was shortened by 3 bases and J by 0 bases, with 6 bases between the two germline ends. The CDR3 is 14 amino acids. The germline V gene has CDR1 LGHDT and CDR2 YNNKEL (reference sequence). This CDR3 is CASSQRSSYNEQFF. The CDR3 nucleotides are TGTGCCAGCAGCCAGCGGAGCTCCTACAATGAGCAGTTCTTC.

This clonotype was picked up a small number of times. The V call is TRBV20-1, the J call TRBJ2-7; TRBD1 matches 10 bases. The V gene's germline CDR1 is DFQATT and CDR2 SNEGSKA (reference sequence). The length of the CDR3 is 14 residues. The junction had 9 bases not matched to a gene; V was cut back by 6 bases and J by 4 bases. CDR3 protein: CSAFDRGRFYEQYF. For the CDR3, the DNA is TGCAGTGCCTTTGACAGGGGGCGCTTTTACGAGCAGTACTTC.

This clonotype was seen at least ten times. The V gene is TRBV29-1, the J gene TRBJ1-1; 10 nucleotides align to TRBD1. Germline V gene data show CDR1 as SQVTM and CDR2 as ANQGSEA. V lost 6 bases to trimming and J lost 4 bases; unmatched junction nucleotides: 2. The CDR3 extends over 12 amino acids. The CDR3: CSVRTGGTEAFF. CDR3 DNA sequence: TGCAGCGTCCGGACAGGGGGCACTGAAGCTTTCTTT.

In its sample, this clonotype was seen a few times. The V gene is TRBV9, the J gene TRBJ2-7; maybe TRBD2 (6 bases). Trimming took off 4 bases at V and 0 bases at J, with 11 bases between the two ends. CDR1 SGDLS and CDR2 YYNGEE come from the germline V gene. This CDR3 spans 14 amino acids. CDR3 residues: CASSTAGTSYEQYF. CDR3 DNA sequence: TGTGCCAGCAGCACAGCGGGTACCTCCTACGAGCAGTACTTC.

In its sample, this clonotype was seen many times. The chain is built from TRBV20-1 and TRBJ2-7; 7 nucleotides match TRBD2. This CDR3 is 13 amino acids long. Germline trimming cut 5 bases from V and 0 bases from J; bases unmatched to any gene: 4. Germline values: CDR1 DFQATT, CDR2 SNEGSKA (reference sequence). CDR3 in DNA: TGCAGTGCTGGATGGGACTACTCCTACGAGCAGTACTTC. This sequence encodes CSAGWDYSYEQYF.

The CDR3 region is CASSPELAGEADTQYF. The CDR3 region has the DNA TGTGCCAGCTCACCCGAACTAGCGGGAGAAGCAGATACGCAGTATTTT. The chain is built from TRBV18 and TRBJ2-3, with 11 bases that match TRBD2. CDR3 length: 16 residues. V was pared by 3 bases and J by 4 bases, with 6 bases of the junction left unmatched. Germline CDR1 is KGHSH and CDR2 is LQKENI. Filled out from reference TRBV18 and TRBJ2-3, the complete variable domain reads NAGVMQNPRHLVRRRGQEARLRCSPMKGHSHVYWYRQLPEEGLKFMVYLQKENIIDESGMPKERFSAEFPKEGPSILRIQQVVRGDSAAYFCASSPELAGEADTQYFGPGTRLTVL.

V is TRBV10-3 and J is TRBJ2-1, with 10 bases matching TRBD2. This CDR3 region has 19 residues. The germline gives CDR1 ENHRY, CDR2 SYGVKD. Trimming removed 5 bases from V and 1 base from J; junction bases left unmatched: 14. The chain's CDR3 is CAISTRLAGSDLSYNEQFF. In DNA form, the CDR3 reads TGTGCCATCAGTACGCGACTAGCGGGCTCCGACCTATCCTACAATGAGCAGTTCTTC.

This clonotype was counted only a few times. The chain couples TRBV7-8 to TRBJ2-7, with D perhaps TRBD2 (6 bases). V lost 2 bases and J lost 4, with 12 bases in between. CDR1 and CDR2 (germline): SGHVS, FQNEAQ. The CDR3 spans 14 residues. The CDR3: CASSLSDAGYEQYF. The DNA of the CDR3 is TGTGCCAGCAGCTTAAGCGATGCGGGGTACGAGCAGTACTTC.

The chain is built from TRBV7-4 and TRBJ2-5; TRBD2 matches at 12 bases. The CDR3 is 17 amino acids. With 1 base clipped from V and 2 bases from J, the junction kept 5 bases outside the gene matches. CDR1 SGHVT and CDR2 SQSDAQ come from the germline V gene. CDR3 nucleotides: TGTGCCAGCAGCTTAGGGCTAGCGGGGGGGACACAAGAGACCCAGTACTTC. Residues: CASSLGLAGGTQETQYF.

At least ten counts were recorded for this clonotype. The V gene is TRBV10-3, the J gene TRBJ2-6; D might be TRBD1 (6 bases). Germline V gene data show CDR1 as ENHRY and CDR2 as SYGVKD. Trimming took 5 bases from V and 4 from J, leaving 15 bases between them. The CDR3 totals 16 residues. CDR3 nucleotides: TGTGCCATCAGTAGTACCAGGGGAAACGGGGCCAACGTCCTGACTTTC. This encodes CAISSTRGNGANVLTF.

This rearrangement joins TRBV2 to TRBJ2-3; perhaps TRBD2 as D (5 bases). Trimming cost V 3 bases and J 0 bases, with 10 bases left between them. CDR1 and CDR2 (germline): SNHLY, FYNNEI. The CDR3 totals 15 residues. In DNA form, the CDR3 reads TGTGCCAGCAGTGAGGAGGAACCTAGCACAGATACGCAGTATTTT. It codes for CASSEEEPSTDTQYF.

V usage is TRBV15 and J usage is TRBJ2-7; D is uncertain. V lost 0 bases, J lost 3 bases, and 9 bases lay in between. The CDR3 loop spans 14 amino acids. Germline V CDR1 and CDR2: LNHNV, YYDKDF (reference sequence). CDR3 sequence (DNA): TGTGCCACCAGCAGAGAGACATCACACTACGAGCAGTACTTC. It yields the protein CATSRETSHYEQYF.

This clonotype was found a few times. This sequence joins TRBV20-1 and TRBJ2-3, with 7 positions matching TRBD1. V was pared by 4 bases and J by 1 base, with 2 bases of the junction left unmatched. Germline loops: CDR1 DFQATT, CDR2 SNEGSKA (reference sequence). This CDR3 is 13 amino acids long. The CDR3 loop is CSANRGRTDTQYF. The DNA of the CDR3 is TGCAGTGCTAACAGGGGCCGCACAGATACGCAGTATTTT.

V and J are TRBV5-6 and TRBJ1-2, with D possibly TRBD1 on 5 matching bases. Trimming shortened V by 0 bases and J by 8 bases, and 14 bases separated the two germline ends. This CDR3 has 14 residues. CDR1 SGHDT and CDR2 YYEEEE come from the germline V gene. CDR3 DNA: TGTGCCAGCAGCTTGGATCGCAGGGTTTACGGCTACACCTTC. Protein product: CASSLDRRVYGYTF.

This clonotype was observed a handful of times. This chain joins TRBV14 and TRBJ2-1, with 9 bases that match TRBD1. Per germline, CDR1 SGHDN and CDR2 FVKESK. V lost 3 bases to trimming and J lost 9 bases; unmatched junction nucleotides: 6. The CDR3 is made up of 14 amino acids. CDR3 nucleotides: TGTGCCAGCAGCCACCGGGACAGGGAGGTTGAGCAGTTCTTC. Its protein is CASSHRDREVEQFF.

This clonotype was recorded a few times. The rearrangement links TRBV14 to TRBJ1-4; no firm D call. The CDR3 covers 13 residues. Germline CDR1 and CDR2: SGHDN and FVKESK. V was pared by 2 bases and J by 3 bases, with 4 bases between. Written as DNA, the CDR3 is TGTGCCAGCAGCCAAAGGCCTAATGAAAAACTGTTTTTT. This codes for CASSQRPNEKLFF.